The 8 T cell receptor beta chains below all came from one sample that was sequenced in a study of blood T cell repertoires in COVID-19. Repertoires were generated with immunoSEQ multiplex PCR, while TCRdb's copy carries only in-frame clones and drops some. The sample yields just over 300,000 clones, 90% seen once. Sample: PBMCs or T cells enriched from blood (not recorded which). These TCRs come from a young woman with acute COVID-19.

V and J are TRBV14 and TRBJ2-3, with 10 bases lining up with TRBD1. The CDR3 sequence is 16 residues long. CDR1 and CDR2 (germline): SGHDN, FVKESK. V lost 5 bases and J lost 4; bases outside the gene matches: 9. In DNA, the CDR3 is TGTGCCAGCAGCTCCCGGACAGGGGGTTTTGCAGATACGCAGTATTTT. Its translation: CASSSRTGGFADTQYF.

The V and J genes are TRBV19 and TRBJ1-3; perhaps TRBD1 as D (5 bases). V was shortened by 10 bases and J by 8 bases, with 15 bases between the two germline ends. Looked up from germline, CDR1 is LNHDA and CDR2 is SQIVND (reference sequence). This CDR3 has 12 residues. In nucleotides, the CDR3 is TGTGCCACCACTCGGGGGTCACACACCATATATTTT. Translating it yields CATTRGSHTIYF.

This clone was seen just once. The V and J genes are TRBV24-1 and TRBJ2-5, with D tentatively TRBD1 (6 bases). CDR1 is KGHDR and CDR2 is SFDVKD in the germline V gene. Between the trimmed V and J ends, which lost 3 bases and 1 base, there was a span of 8 bases. CDR3 size: 14 residues. For the CDR3, the DNA is TGTGCCACCAGTGATCGACAGGTCCAAGAGACCCAGTACTTC. It translates to CATSDRQVQETQYF.

This sequence joins TRBV12-5 and TRBJ2-2; 16 nucleotides line up with TRBD2. V shed 1 base and J 0 bases; nucleotides not matched to a gene: 8. CDR3 size: 21 residues. The germline V gene has CDR1 LGHNT and CDR2 FRNRAP. CDR3 DNA: TGTGCTAGTGGTTTGGCGCCGGGACTAGCGGGAGGGCCTGCGAACACCGGGGAGCTGTTTTTT. Translated: CASGLAPGLAGGPANTGELFF.

The V gene is TRBV10-1, the J gene TRBJ2-2; D is unclear. The CDR3 has 13 residues. V gave up 6 bases and J gave up 2 bases, with 7 bases separating them. Germline CDR1 is WNHNN and CDR2 is SYGVQD (reference sequence). For the CDR3, the DNA is TGCGCCAGCAGGAGGTACAACACCGGGGAGCTGTTTTTT. It codes for CASRRYNTGELFF.

V usage is TRBV6-1 and J usage is TRBJ2-1, with TRBD2 identical over 8 bases. The V gene end was trimmed by 0 bases and the J gene end by 1 base; junction bases not matched to a gene: 2. This CDR3 region has 16 residues. Germline V CDR1 and CDR2: MNHNS, SASEGT. The CDR3 here is CASSEATGGSYNEQFF. In DNA form, the CDR3 reads TGTGCCAGCAGTGAAGCGACGGGAGGGTCCTACAATGAGCAGTTCTTC.

The chain joins TRBV27 to TRBJ2-3, with D uncertain. CDR3 length: 16 residues. V shed 1 base and J shed 3 bases, with 14 bases lying between them. CDR1 MNHEY and CDR2 SMNVEV come from the germline V gene (reference sequence). In DNA, the CDR3 is TGTGCCAGCAGTTTATGGGTCGGGTCTGCTACAGATACGCAGTATTTT. Protein sequence: CASSLWVGSATDTQYF.

This clone appeared a single time. This chain links TRBV6-5 with TRBJ2-5, with a possible D match to TRBD2 (5 bases). The ends were cut back, 8 bases at V and 5 bases at J, with 12 bases in the middle. There are 12 residues in the CDR3. Germline V gene sequence: CDR1 MNHEY, CDR2 SVGAGI. In nucleotides, the CDR3 is TGTGCCAGCCGAGGCGGGTCCGAGACCCAGTACTTC. The encoded protein is CASRGGSETQYF.